This T cell receptor (beta chain) was documented in a study of cytomegalovirus exposure and HLA in healthy donors. PCR used 60 Vbeta primers and 13 Jbeta primers. Sequenced by immunoSEQ multiplex PCR; TCRdb stores in-frame clones only, minus some. The sample carries roughly 200,000 clones, about 80% recorded once. V was clipped by 4 bases and J by 5 bases, with 12 bases between them. The CDR3 contains 14 residues. Germline CDR1 is SGHNT and CDR2 is YYREEE (reference sequence). This chain uses TRBV5-4 with TRBJ1-4; perhaps TRBD1 as D (5 bases). The material sequenced was PBMCs. This TCR was recovered from a woman aged 25 to 39 in good health and CMV-seropositive. As DNA, the CDR3 is TGTGCCAGCAGCAATCAGGGCCAGAATGAAAAACTGTTTTTT. It codes for CASSNQGQNEKLFF.